The 21 T cell receptor beta chains given below trace back to one sample, sequenced in a study of shared clonotypes between healthy human individuals. The table came from immunoSEQ multiplex PCR; TCRdb's copy has only in-frame clones and leaves some out. The sample has about half a million clones, 79% seen once. The sample taken for sequencing was PBMCs. These receptors all come from a woman in her thirties or forties in good health. Some clones in this sample may be carry-over from other donors' samples.

Notes on this clone: Compared with germline, one end of the junction differs, possibly owing to a read error. This chain joins TRBV7-2 and TRBJ1-1, with 8 bases fitting TRBD1. Germline assignment: CDR1 SGHTA and CDR2 FQGNSA. The CDR3 spans 13 residues. This chain's CDR3 is CVSSLAGQGSAFF. In DNA form, the CDR3 reads TGTGTCAGCAGCTTAGCAGGACAGGGTTCAGCTTTCTTT.

The chain employs TRBV7-7 and TRBJ2-2, with D unclear. Germline V lookup: CDR1 SSHAT, CDR2 FNYEAQ (reference sequence). This CDR3 is 13 amino acids long. V lost 0 bases and J 6 bases, leaving 5 bases between the germline ends. CDR3 nucleotide sequence: TGTGCCAGCAGCTTAGCGGGTGCCGGGGAGCTGTTTTTT. It translates to CASSLAGAGELFF.

The rearrangement joins TRBV6-5 to TRBJ1-1; no clear D gene. The germline V gene encodes CDR1 MNHEY and CDR2 SVGAGI. V was pared by 2 bases and J by 8 bases, with 9 bases between. The CDR3 sequence is 12 residues long. Here the CDR3 reads CASSYPGYEAFF. CDR3 bases: TGTGCCAGCAGTTACCCGGGATACGAAGCTTTCTTT.

The genes are TRBV6-1 and TRBJ2-7; maybe TRBD1 (6 bases). Trimming removed 6 bases at V and 2 bases at J, with 14 bases between. Germline V CDR1 and CDR2: MNHNS, SASEGT. The CDR3 is 14 residues long. The CDR3 DNA is TGTGCCAGCAGCCCGGGACACCTTACCTACGAGCAGTACTTC. This sequence encodes CASSPGHLTYEQYF.

The V call is TRBV5-1, the J call TRBJ2-5; the D gene is possibly TRBD2 (5 bases). Trimming removed 0 bases from V and 5 bases from J, with 11 bases in between. This CDR3 contains 14 residues. CDR1 is SGHRS, CDR2 YFSETQ, per germline. The CDR3 here is CASSLGQSGETQYF. CDR3 coding DNA: TGCGCCAGCAGCTTGGGCCAAAGCGGCGAGACCCAGTACTTC.

The chain has TRBV7-2 and TRBJ2-5, with 11 bases matching TRBD2. Germline loops: CDR1 SGHTA, CDR2 FQGNSA. The CDR3 is 14 residues long. Unmatched junction bases numbered 6, after V lost 5 bases and J lost 7 bases. The chain's CDR3 is CASSPLAGEGTQYF. As DNA, the CDR3 is TGTGCCAGCAGCCCACTAGCGGGAGAAGGGACCCAGTACTTC.

J is TRBJ1-1 and V is TRBV13; 9 bases are a match to TRBD1. V dropped 5 bases and J dropped 4; count of bases not matched to a gene: 5. The germline V gene encodes CDR1 PRHDT and CDR2 FYEKMQ (reference sequence). The CDR3 runs to 14 residues. CDR3 region: CASSPQGAGTEAFF. Here the CDR3 DNA reads TGTGCCAGCAGCCCACAGGGGGCGGGCACTGAAGCTTTCTTT.

There are many counts of this clone. The rearrangement uses TRBV18 and TRBJ2-1; tentatively, D is TRBD2 (5 bases). Germline loops: CDR1 KGHSH, CDR2 LQKENI. V was shortened by 1 base and J by 4 bases, with 11 bases between the two germline ends. The CDR3 contains 15 residues. As DNA, the CDR3 is TGTGCCAGCTCACCACTGCCCGGGGAATACAATGAGCAGTTCTTC. This gives the protein CASSPLPGEYNEQFF.

In its sample, this clone was seen a few times. The V gene is TRBV5-1, the J gene TRBJ2-2, with D possibly being TRBD2 (6 bases). V lost 0 bases and J lost 4, with 13 bases in between. The germline CDR1 and CDR2 sequences are SGHRS and YFSETQ. The CDR3 runs 16 residues. The CDR3 spells CASSLVIADSTGELFF. CDR3 nucleotides: TGCGCCAGCAGCTTGGTCATAGCGGATTCCACCGGGGAGCTGTTTTTT.

CDR3 amino acids: CASRGGTDASYSPLHF. DNA for the CDR3: TGTGCCAGCAGGGGCGGGACAGACGCCTCTTATTCACCCCTCCACTTT. The V and J genes are TRBV25-1 and TRBJ1-6; TRBD1 matches 7 bases. The CDR3 loop spans 16 amino acids. The germline V gene has CDR1 MGHDK and CDR2 SYGVNS. Trimming cost V 6 bases and J 8 bases; bases outside gene matches: 13.

The gene calls are TRBV7-9 and TRBJ1-2; D is unresolved. V lost 1 base to trimming and J lost 2 bases, with 8 bases between them. CDR1 SEHNR and CDR2 FQNEAQ come from the germline V gene (reference sequence). The CDR3 totals 14 residues. The CDR3 protein is CASSLGGVNYGYTF. The CDR3 DNA follows: TGTGCCAGCAGCTTAGGCGGGGTAAACTATGGCTACACCTTC.

The gene calls are TRBV5-4 and TRBJ2-5; D is perhaps TRBD2 (6 bases). V was trimmed by 9 bases and J by 4 bases, leaving 28 bases between them. Germline loops: CDR1 SGHNT, CDR2 YYREEE (reference sequence). The CDR3 covers 17 residues. The CDR3 nucleotides read TGTGCCACCACCAGCAGCTTGGGGAGGTACGGAGGAGAGACCCAGTACTTC. It specifies CATTSSLGRYGGETQYF.

The V call is TRBV10-3, the J call TRBJ2-2, with 10 positions matching TRBD2. The V and J ends lost 6 bases and 2 bases, in that order; junction bases with no gene match: 6. The CDR3 is made up of 16 amino acids. Germline V gene sequence: CDR1 ENHRY, CDR2 SYGVKD. This CDR3 reads CAIRPGLAANTGELFF. The CDR3 DNA reads as TGTGCCATCAGACCAGGACTAGCGGCAAACACCGGGGAGCTGTTTTTT.

This chain uses TRBV5-1 with TRBJ1-2; 9 nucleotides line up with TRBD1. V lost 4 bases to trimming and J lost 0 bases; unmatched junction nucleotides: 7. From germline, CDR1 is SGHRS and CDR2 YFSETQ. The CDR3 consists of 16 residues. The DNA for the CDR3 is TGCGCCAGCAGCACCGGCACAGGGGGCCCTAACTATGGCTACACCTTC. As protein: CASSTGTGGPNYGYTF.

This chain connects TRBV11-2 to TRBJ2-7; 11 bases match TRBD2. The CDR3 spans 14 residues. J gave up 6 bases and V 0 bases, and 1 base lay outside the gene matches. CDR1 is SGHAT and CDR2 is FQNNGV in the germline V gene. CDR3 residues: CASSLELAGAEQYF. The CDR3 coding sequence is TGTGCCAGCAGCTTAGAACTAGCGGGAGCCGAGCAGTACTTC.

The CDR3 loop is CASSDLAGGAEKLFF. DNA for the CDR3: TGTGCCAGCAGCGATCTCGCAGGGGGCGCTGAAAAACTGTTTTTT. The rearrangement links TRBV9 to TRBJ1-4; 8 positions match TRBD1. The V segment lost 3 bases and the J segment 7 bases; nucleotides outside the gene matches: 8. Per germline, CDR1 SGDLS and CDR2 YYNGEE. The length of the CDR3 is 15 residues.

This chain links TRBV30 with TRBJ2-2; TRBD2 matches at 12 bases. The CDR3 has 16 residues. Per the germline V gene, CDR1 is GTSNPN and CDR2 is SVGIG (reference sequence). J gave up 6 bases and V 4 bases, and 9 bases lay outside the gene matches. This CDR3 reads CAWTGRLAGDPGELFF. CDR3 bases: TGTGCCTGGACGGGTAGACTAGCGGGAGACCCCGGGGAGCTGTTTTTT.

The V gene is TRBV7-9, the J gene TRBJ1-2; possible D gene TRBD1, 5 bases. Germline CDR1 reads SEHNR; CDR2 reads FQNEAQ (reference sequence). Trimming stripped 4 bases from V and 8 bases from J, with 17 bases between. The CDR3 loop spans 14 amino acids. The CDR3 nucleotides read TGTGCCAGCAGCTCGCCCGGGGGGTTGCGAGGCTACACCTTC. This sequence encodes CASSSPGGLRGYTF. Using reference TRBV7-9 and TRBJ1-2 for the parts outside the CDR3, the full variable domain is DTGVSQNPRHKITKRGQNVTFRCDPISEHNRLYWYRQTLGQGPEFLTYFQNEAQLEKSRLLSDRFSAERPKGSFSTLEIQRTEQGDSAMYLCASSSPGGLRGYTFGSGTRLTVV.

This clone was detected a few times. J is TRBJ2-3 and V is TRBV9; the match to TRBD2 covers 12 bases. CDR3 size: 17 residues. The V gene's germline CDR1 is SGDLS and CDR2 YYNGEE. V gave up 0 bases and J gave up 1 base; unmatched junction bases: 3. As DNA, the CDR3 is TGTGCCAGCAGCGTAGCCCTAGCGGGAGGGGGCACAGATACGCAGTATTTT. It encodes CASSVALAGGGTDTQYF.

The chain employs TRBV2 and TRBJ2-6; D is ambiguous. Trimming cost V 5 bases and J 4 bases, with 6 bases left between them. Germline V gene sequence: CDR1 SNHLY, CDR2 FYNNEI. The CDR3 sequence is 13 residues long. The CDR3: CASSWSGANVLTF. The CDR3 coding sequence is TGTGCCAGCAGTTGGTCCGGGGCCAACGTCCTGACTTTC.

V and J are TRBV7-6 and TRBJ2-7; the match to TRBD2 covers 9 bases. The CDR3 extends over 16 amino acids. Trimming took 4 bases from V and 7 from J; bases not matched to a gene: 14. Per the germline V gene, CDR1 is SGHVS and CDR2 is FNYEAQ. Written as DNA, the CDR3 is TGTGCCAGCAGCTGGTTTGGCGGGAGGGGTTCGCGGGAGCAGTACTTC. Amino acids: CASSWFGGRGSREQYF.